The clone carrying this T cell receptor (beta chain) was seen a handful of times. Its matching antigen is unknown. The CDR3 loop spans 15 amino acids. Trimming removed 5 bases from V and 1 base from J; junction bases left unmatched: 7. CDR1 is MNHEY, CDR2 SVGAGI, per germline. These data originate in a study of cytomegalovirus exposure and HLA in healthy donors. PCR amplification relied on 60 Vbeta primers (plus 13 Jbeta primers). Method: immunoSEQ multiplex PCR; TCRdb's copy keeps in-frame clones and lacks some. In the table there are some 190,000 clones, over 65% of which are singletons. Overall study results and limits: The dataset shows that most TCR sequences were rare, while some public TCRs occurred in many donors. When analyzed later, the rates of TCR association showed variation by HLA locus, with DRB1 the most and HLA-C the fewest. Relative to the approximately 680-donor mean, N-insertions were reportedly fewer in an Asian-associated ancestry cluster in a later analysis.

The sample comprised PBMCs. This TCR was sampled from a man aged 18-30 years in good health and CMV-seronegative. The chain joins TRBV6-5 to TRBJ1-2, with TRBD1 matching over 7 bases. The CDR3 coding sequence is TGTGCCAGCAGTGACTACCGGGACAGTAACTATGGCTACACCTTC. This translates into CASSDYRDSNYGYTF.